This entry describes one TCR beta chain. Per the original methods: It was from reference gene primer amplification that nucleated cell counts were estimated. The repertoire was sequenced with immunoSEQ multiplex PCR; TCRdb's copy has only in-frame clones and lacks some. V and J calls and clone size are given by that table; D and trimming were obtained from the DNA. This table has some 260,000 clones, about 90% appearing once. This entry belongs to a study of blood T cell repertoires in COVID-19. In the study overall: The origin of the acute and convalescent COVID-19 samples was the United States, Italy and Spain. The analysed material was cDNA or gDNA that came from T cells, B-cell-depleted T cells, or PBMCs.

Residents of under 25 US areas, aged roughly 18 to 89 years, made up the participants. The receptor was derived from a woman in her thirties with acute COVID-19. Sequencing was carried out using PBMCs or T cells enriched from blood (not recorded which).

CDR3 loop: CATQYRPLAGGLAYNEQFF. In DNA, the CDR3 is TGTGCCACTCAGTATAGGCCACTAGCGGGAGGACTAGCCTACAATGAGCAGTTCTTC. The rearrangement joins TRBV19 to TRBJ2-1; TRBD2 agrees at 12 bases. Germline V gives CDR1 LNHDA, CDR2 SQIVND (reference sequence). The trim removed 10 bases at V and 2 bases at J, leaving 18 bases unmatched. CDR3 length: 19 residues.